This record covers a single T cell receptor beta chain. Its antigen is still unknown. This specimen belongs to a study of T-cell reconstitution after alpha-beta-depleted transplantation in children. Study results and caveats: The study traced high day-60 TCRbeta diversity in some patients to surviving recipient T cells and thymic progenitors. Newly produced T cells mostly accounted for T-cell counts and diversity one year post-transplant. Reportedly, alpha-beta T cells present about two months post-transplant originated from several hundred expanded clones of graft origin.

For TCRbeta, the library was prepared with unique molecular identifiers. TCRdb reprocessed the PCR reads via MiXCR and lists one record per CDR3 protein. The repertoire consists of about 590,000 distinct CDR3 sequences, with approximately 12% occurring once and the leading ten covering 2.2%. V lost 1 base to trimming and J lost 6 bases; unmatched junction nucleotides: 16. CDR1 and CDR2 from the germline V gene are LGHNA and YSLEER. The CDR3 loop spans 18 amino acids. V usage is TRBV4-3 and J usage is TRBJ2-7; 9 bases match TRBD2. This clonotype was obtained from a male patient between 10 and 17 years old who had a stem cell transplant for acute myeloid leukemia, so the T cells may come from the graft donor. Sequences were derived from PBMCs, mostly from graft donor cells, sampled 360 days after TCRalphabeta/CD19-depleted stem cell transplant. This chain's CDR3 is CASSQGPGSLAGDREQYF. The CDR3 DNA reads TGCGCCAGCAGCCAAGGCCCCGGGTCGTTAGCGGGAGATCGCGAGCAGTACTTC.